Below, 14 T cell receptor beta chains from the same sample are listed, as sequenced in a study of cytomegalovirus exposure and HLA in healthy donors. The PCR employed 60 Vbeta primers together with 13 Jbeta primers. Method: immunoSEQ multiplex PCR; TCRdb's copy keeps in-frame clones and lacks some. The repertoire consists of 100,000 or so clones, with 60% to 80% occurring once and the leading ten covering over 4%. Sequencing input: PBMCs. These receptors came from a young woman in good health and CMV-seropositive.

CDR3 coding DNA: TGCGCCAGCAGCTTGGGCGGCGGGAGTAACTACAATGAGCAGTTCTTC. Protein sequence: CASSLGGGSNYNEQFF. The J gene is TRBJ2-1, the V gene TRBV5-1; TRBD2 aligns across 7 bases. The CDR3 totals 16 residues. CDR1 SGHRS and CDR2 YFSETQ come from the germline V gene. The V segment lost 0 bases and the J segment 3 bases; nucleotides outside the gene matches: 6.

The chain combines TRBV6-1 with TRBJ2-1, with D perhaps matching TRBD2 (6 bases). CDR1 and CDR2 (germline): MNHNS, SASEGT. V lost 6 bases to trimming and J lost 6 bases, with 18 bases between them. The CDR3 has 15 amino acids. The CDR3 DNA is TGTGCCAGCAGCCTCACTGGAGGGAGCGTCAATGAGCAGTTCTTC. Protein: CASSLTGGSVNEQFF.

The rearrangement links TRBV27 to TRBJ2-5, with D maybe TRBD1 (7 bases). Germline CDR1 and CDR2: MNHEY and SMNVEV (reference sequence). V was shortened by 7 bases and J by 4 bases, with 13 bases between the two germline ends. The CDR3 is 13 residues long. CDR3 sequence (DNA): TGTGCCAGCACGAGGCAGGGGGGAGAGACCCAGTACTTC. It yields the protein CASTRQGGETQYF.

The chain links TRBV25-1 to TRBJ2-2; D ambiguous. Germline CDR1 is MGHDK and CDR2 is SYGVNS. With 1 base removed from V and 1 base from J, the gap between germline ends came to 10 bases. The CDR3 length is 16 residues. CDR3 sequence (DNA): TGTGCCAGCAGTGAATTATGGCAGGAGAACACCGGGGAGCTGTTTTTT. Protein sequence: CASSELWQENTGELFF.

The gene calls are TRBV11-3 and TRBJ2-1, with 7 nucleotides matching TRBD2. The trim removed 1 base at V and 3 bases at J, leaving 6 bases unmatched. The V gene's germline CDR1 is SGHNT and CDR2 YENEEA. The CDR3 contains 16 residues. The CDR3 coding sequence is TGTGCCAGCAGCTTAGCTGGAGGCGGGAGCTACAATGAGCAGTTCTTC. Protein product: CASSLAGGGSYNEQFF.

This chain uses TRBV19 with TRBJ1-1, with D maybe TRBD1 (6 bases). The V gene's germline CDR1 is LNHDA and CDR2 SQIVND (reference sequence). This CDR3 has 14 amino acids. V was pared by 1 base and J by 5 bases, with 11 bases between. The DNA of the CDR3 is TGTGCCAGTAGTATAGTGACAGGCGGTACTGAAGCTTTCTTT. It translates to CASSIVTGGTEAFF.

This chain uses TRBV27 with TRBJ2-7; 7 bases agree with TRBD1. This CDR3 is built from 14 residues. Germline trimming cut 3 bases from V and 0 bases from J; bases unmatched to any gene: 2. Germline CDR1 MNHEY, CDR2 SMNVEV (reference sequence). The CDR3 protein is CASSLGQPSYEQYF. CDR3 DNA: TGTGCCAGCAGTTTGGGACAGCCCTCCTACGAGCAGTACTTC.

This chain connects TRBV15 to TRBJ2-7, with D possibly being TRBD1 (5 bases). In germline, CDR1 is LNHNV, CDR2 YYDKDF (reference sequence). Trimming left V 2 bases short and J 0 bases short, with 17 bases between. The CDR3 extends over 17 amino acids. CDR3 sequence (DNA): TGTGCCACCAGCAGACCTTCGTTTTCAGGGCCCTCCTACGAGCAGTACTTC. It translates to CATSRPSFSGPSYEQYF.

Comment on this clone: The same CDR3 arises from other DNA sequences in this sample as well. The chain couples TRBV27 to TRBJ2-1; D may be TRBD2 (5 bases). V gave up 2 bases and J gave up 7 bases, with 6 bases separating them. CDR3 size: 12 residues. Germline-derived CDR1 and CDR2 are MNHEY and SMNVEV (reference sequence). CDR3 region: CASSLGGNEQFF. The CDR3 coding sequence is TGTGCCAGCAGTTTAGGCGGGAATGAGCAGTTCTTC.

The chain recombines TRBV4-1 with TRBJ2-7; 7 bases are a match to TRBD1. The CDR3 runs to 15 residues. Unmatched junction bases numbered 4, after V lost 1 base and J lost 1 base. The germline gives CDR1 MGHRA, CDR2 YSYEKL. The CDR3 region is CASSQVRDSSYEQYF. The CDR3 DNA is TGCGCCAGCAGCCAAGTTAGGGACAGTTCCTACGAGCAGTACTTC.

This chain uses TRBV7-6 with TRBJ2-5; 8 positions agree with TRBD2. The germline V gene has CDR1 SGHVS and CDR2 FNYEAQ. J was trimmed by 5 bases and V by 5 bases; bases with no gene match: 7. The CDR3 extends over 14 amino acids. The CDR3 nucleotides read TGTGCCAGCAGCCCGACTACGGGAGGGGAGACCCAGTACTTC. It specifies CASSPTTGGETQYF.

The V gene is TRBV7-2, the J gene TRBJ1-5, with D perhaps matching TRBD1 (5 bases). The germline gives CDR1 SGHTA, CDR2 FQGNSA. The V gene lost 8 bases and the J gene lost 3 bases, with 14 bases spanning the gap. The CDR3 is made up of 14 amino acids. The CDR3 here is CASSDGHNNQPQHF. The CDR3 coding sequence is TGTGCCAGCTCCGACGGACATAACAATCAGCCCCAGCATTTT.

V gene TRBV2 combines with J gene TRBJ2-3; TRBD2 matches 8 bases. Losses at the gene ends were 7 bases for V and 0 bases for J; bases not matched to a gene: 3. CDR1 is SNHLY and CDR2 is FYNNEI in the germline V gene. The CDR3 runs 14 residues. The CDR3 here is CASTTSGSTDTQYF. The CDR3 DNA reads TGTGCCAGCACTACTAGCGGAAGCACAGATACGCAGTATTTT.

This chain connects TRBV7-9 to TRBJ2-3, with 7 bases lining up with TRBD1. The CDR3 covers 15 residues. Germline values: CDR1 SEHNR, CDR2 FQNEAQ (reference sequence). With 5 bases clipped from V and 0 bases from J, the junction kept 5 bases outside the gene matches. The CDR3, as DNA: TGTGCCAGCAGCGTCGACAGGGTTAGCACAGATACGCAGTATTTT. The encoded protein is CASSVDRVSTDTQYF. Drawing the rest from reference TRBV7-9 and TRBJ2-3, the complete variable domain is DTGVSQNPRHKITKRGQNVTFRCDPISEHNRLYWYRQTLGQGPEFLTYFQNEAQLEKSRLLSDRFSAERPKGSFSTLEIQRTEQGDSAMYLCASSVDRVSTDTQYFGPGTRLTVL.